This TCR beta chain was identified during a study of radiation and T cells in renal cell carcinoma. Study details: Nephrectomy followed 15 Gy stereotactic body radiation by 4 weeks.

The CDR3 contains 13 residues. V lost 0 bases, J lost 4 bases, and 6 bases lay in between. Germline CDR1 PRHDT, CDR2 FYEKMQ (reference sequence). As for this clone: Its antigen is not identified.

Broader study findings: Top tumor clonotypes rose in blood 2 weeks post-radiation, then contracted.

Regarding time point: blood 2 weeks post-SBRT. Treatment of the sample: 15 Gy SBRT to primary tumor, nephrectomy 4 weeks later. Radiation-treated patients gave blood at baseline, week 2 and week 4. This renal cell carcinoma was of the clear cell type. Produced via immunoSEQ multiplex PCR; TCRdb's table is partial and in-frame only. The sample lists 100,000 to 150,000 clones, about 81% occurring once. This chain uses TRBV13 with TRBJ2-5; D is unclear. This receptor was obtained from a man aged 50 or older with renal cell carcinoma. Sample: blood, taken from a patient whose treatment included radiotherapy and nephrectomy. CDR3 sequence reads: CASSLGTLETQYF. The DNA for the CDR3 is TGTGCCAGCAGCTTAGGCACTCTAGAGACCCAGTACTTC.